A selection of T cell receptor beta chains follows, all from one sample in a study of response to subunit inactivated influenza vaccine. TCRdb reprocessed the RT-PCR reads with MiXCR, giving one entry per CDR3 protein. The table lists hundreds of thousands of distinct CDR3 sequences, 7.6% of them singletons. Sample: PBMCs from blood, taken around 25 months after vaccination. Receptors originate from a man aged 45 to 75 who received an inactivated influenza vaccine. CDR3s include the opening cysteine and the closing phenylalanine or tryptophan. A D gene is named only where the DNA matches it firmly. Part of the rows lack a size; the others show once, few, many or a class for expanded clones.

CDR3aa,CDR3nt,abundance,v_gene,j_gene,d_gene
CASSFPSSLNRENTGELFF,TGTGCCAGCAGTTTCCCCTCGAGCTTGAACAGGGAGAACACCGGGGAGCTGTTTTTT,NA,TRBV12-3/TRBV12-4,TRBJ2-2,NA
CSARKVVLDTQYF,TGCAGTGCTAGGAAGGTAGTTTTAGATACGCAGTATTTT,NA,TRBV20-1,TRBJ2-3,NA
CASSFPSGANVLTF,TGTGCCAGCAGTTTCCCCTCTGGGGCCAACGTCCTGACTTTC,few,TRBV28,TRBJ2-6,NA
CASSWTELAKNIQYF,TGTGCCAGCAGCTGGACAGAGTTAGCCAAAAACATTCAGTACTTC,NA,TRBV5-6,TRBJ2-4,NA
CASSLGPPGKSPNEQFF,TGTGCCAGCAGCTTGGGACCGCCGGGAAAATCCCCCAATGAGCAGTTCTTC,NA,TRBV5-4,TRBJ2-1,NA
CASSTIAVSYNEQFF,TGTGCCAGTAGTACCATAGCGGTCTCCTACAATGAGCAGTTCTTC,NA,TRBV19,TRBJ2-1,NA
CASSPQGSSYNEQFF,TGTGCCAGCAGCCCCCAGGGGAGCTCCTACAATGAGCAGTTCTTC,many,TRBV6-1,TRBJ2-1,NA
CAILGQGANYGYTF,TGTGCCATCCTCGGACAGGGGGCAAACTATGGCTACACCTTC,few,TRBV10-3,TRBJ1-2,TRBD1
CASSLAKEETQYF,TGTGCCAGCAGCTTGGCCAAGGAAGAGACCCAGTACTTC,NA,TRBV7-3,TRBJ2-5,NA
CAISERGLGETQYF,TGTGCCATCAGTGAACGAGGCTTGGGGGAGACCCAGTACTTC,few,TRBV10-3,TRBJ2-5,NA
CASSPALGLQETQYF,TGTGCCAGCAGTCCCGCTTTGGGACTACAAGAGACCCAGTACTTC,few,TRBV12-3/TRBV12-4,TRBJ2-5,TRBD2
CSVVGAATDTQYF,TGCAGCGTTGTAGGGGCAGCTACAGATACGCAGTATTTT,few,TRBV29-1,TRBJ2-3,NA
CASSISDGGWGNQPQHF,TGTGCCAGTAGTATTTCTGATGGGGGTTGGGGCAATCAGCCCCAGCATTTT,many,TRBV19,TRBJ1-5,NA
CSASLDRNYGYTF,TGCAGTGCTAGCCTCGACAGGAACTATGGCTACACCTTC,few,TRBV20-1,TRBJ1-2,NA
CASSQGSVTVYEQYF,TGTGCCAGCAGCCAAGGGTCGGTTACTGTCTACGAGCAGTACTTC,many,TRBV25-1,TRBJ2-7,NA
CASSGGGPLYGYTF,TGTGCCAGCAGTGGTGGGGGCCCCCTTTATGGCTACACCTTC,NA,TRBV12-3/TRBV12-4,TRBJ1-2,NA
CASRPPGTGTYEQYF,TGTGCCAGCAGGCCGCCCGGGACAGGGACCTACGAGCAGTACTTC,few,TRBV28,TRBJ2-7,TRBD1
CSAGGGFLSSYNEQFF,TGCAGTGCTGGGGGCGGCTTCCTGAGCTCCTACAATGAGCAGTTCTTC,NA,TRBV20-1,TRBJ2-1,NA
CASSLGVPSNSPLHF,TGTGCCAGCAGCCTCGGGGTTCCTTCTAATTCACCCCTCCACTTT,many,TRBV12-3/TRBV12-4,TRBJ1-6,NA
CASSWASGIYEQYF,TGTGCCAGCAGCTGGGCTAGCGGGATCTACGAGCAGTACTTC,many,TRBV5-6,TRBJ2-7,TRBD2
CASRSTLTANTGELFF,TGTGCCAGCAGATCAACTCTGACAGCGAACACCGGGGAGCTGTTTTTT,NA,TRBV27,TRBJ2-2,NA
CAWSSVGRGLYGYTF,TGTGCCTGGTCTTCGGTAGGGAGAGGCCTCTATGGCTACACCTTC,NA,TRBV30,TRBJ1-2,NA
CASSELRWRSPGNTIYF,TGTGCCAGCAGCGAACTACGGTGGCGCTCCCCTGGAAACACCATATATTTT,few,TRBV5-6,TRBJ1-3,NA
CSARGQGAKNTEAFF,TGCAGTGCTAGGGGACAGGGGGCGAAGAACACTGAAGCTTTCTTT,many,TRBV20-1,TRBJ1-1,TRBD1
CASSEGQGNSGNTIYF,TGTGCCAGCAGTGAAGGGCAGGGGAATTCTGGAAACACCATATATTTT,many,TRBV2,TRBJ1-3,NA
CASSPGAGRQYF,TGTGCCAGCAGCCCGGGGGCGGGGAGGCAGTATTTT,many,TRBV12-3/TRBV12-4,TRBJ2-3,NA
CASSYLVGRANTGELFF,TGTGCCAGCAGTTACCTCGTGGGCAGGGCGAACACCGGGGAGCTGTTTTTT,few,TRBV6-2/TRBV6-3,TRBJ2-2,NA
CASSLLGLAGTGELFF,TGTGCCAGCAGCTTACTGGGACTAGCGGGGACCGGGGAGCTGTTTTTT,many,TRBV7-6,TRBJ2-2,TRBD2
CASSYSISVDTGELFF,TGTGCCAGCAGTTACTCGATATCAGTGGACACCGGGGAGCTGTTTTTT,many,TRBV6-5,TRBJ2-2,NA
CASSFAGTSSETQYF,TGTGCCAGCAGTTTTGCCGGGACGTCGTCGGAGACCCAGTACTTC,few,TRBV27,TRBJ2-5,NA
CASSLEPSGHSPLHF,TGCGCCAGCAGCTTGGAACCAAGCGGACATTCACCCCTCCACTTT,few,TRBV5-1,TRBJ1-6,NA
CASSLTGNQETQYF,TGTGCCAGCAGTTTAACAGGGAACCAAGAGACCCAGTACTTC,NA,TRBV28,TRBJ2-5,NA
CAIRGTDEQYF,TGTGCCATCAGAGGGACTGACGAGCAGTACTTC,NA,TRBV10-3,TRBJ2-7,NA
CSVAGGSGETQYF,TGCAGCGTGGCCGGGGGTTCGGGCGAGACCCAGTACTTC,many,TRBV29-1,TRBJ2-5,NA
CASSQEGGRGGTRLTDTQYF,TGTGCCAGCAGCCAAGAAGGAGGCAGGGGGGGCACCAGGCTGACAGATACGCAGTATTTT,many,TRBV4-2,TRBJ2-3,NA
CASKRDSADTQYF,TGTGCCAGCAAGAGAGACTCCGCAGATACGCAGTATTTT,NA,TRBV6-2/TRBV6-3,TRBJ2-3,NA
CASSTGRVGEQYF,TGTGCCAGCAGTACCGGGCGCGTGGGCGAGCAGTACTTC,many,TRBV12-3/TRBV12-4,TRBJ2-7,NA
CSAERAVGMAFF,TGCAGTGCCGAACGGGCGGTGGGAATGGCTTTCTTT,many,TRBV20-1,TRBJ1-1,NA
CASSPTGGAGNEQFF,TGTGCCAGCAGTCCGACAGGGGGCGCGGGCAATGAGCAGTTCTTC,few,TRBV6-2/TRBV6-3,TRBJ2-1,TRBD1
CASSPLRGTQYF,TGTGCCAGCAGCCCATTAAGGGGTACGCAGTATTTT,few,TRBV6-5,TRBJ2-3,NA
CASSLGPGTGTRRTDTQYF,TGCGCCAGCAGCTTGGGGCCTGGGACCGGGACTAGGCGCACAGATACGCAGTATTTT,many,TRBV5-1,TRBJ2-3,TRBD2
CASSDPGQAGTNEKLFF,TGTGCCAGCAGTGACCCGGGACAGGCCGGCACTAATGAAAAACTGTTTTTT,few,TRBV2,TRBJ1-4,TRBD1
CAISESLGVGVSEQYF,TGTGCCATCAGTGAGTCCTTGGGCGTTGGGGTCTCCGAGCAGTACTTC,many,TRBV10-3,TRBJ2-7,NA
CSASRQGAFMNTEAFF,TGCAGTGCTAGTCGGCAGGGGGCATTCATGAACACTGAAGCTTTCTTT,few,TRBV20-1,TRBJ1-1,TRBD1
CASSPKAGGWYNEQFF,TGTGCCAGCAGCCCGAAAGCGGGAGGGTGGTACAATGAGCAGTTCTTC,many,TRBV13,TRBJ2-1,TRBD2
CSVGRTGVDYEQYF,TGCAGTGTTGGAAGGACAGGGGTAGACTACGAGCAGTACTTC,many,TRBV20-1,TRBJ2-7,TRBD1
CASSYADRGWNIQYF,TGTGCCAGCAGTTACGCTGACAGGGGATGGAACATTCAGTACTTC,NA,TRBV6-2/TRBV6-3,TRBJ2-4,TRBD1
CASSPPTGGFDEQYF,TGCGCCAGCAGTCCGCCCACAGGGGGCTTCGACGAGCAGTACTTC,NA,TRBV23-1,TRBJ2-7,TRBD1
CASSEGGQLINYGYTF,TGTGCCAGCAGTGAGGGAGGACAGCTAATTAACTATGGCTACACCTTC,NA,TRBV2,TRBJ1-2,NA
CASSFRPGTLGGELFF,TGCGCCAGCAGCTTCCGTCCCGGGACATTGGGCGGGGAGCTGTTTTTT,few,TRBV5-1,TRBJ2-2,NA
CATRIIVGGVGPQHF,TGTGCCACCAGGATAATCGTTGGGGGCGTGGGGCCCCAGCATTTT,NA,TRBV15,TRBJ1-5,NA
CSAKGLAGSYEQYF,TGCAGTGCTAAGGGACTAGCGGGCTCCTACGAGCAGTACTTC,many,TRBV20-1,TRBJ2-7,TRBD2
CASSSSTASSYNEQFF,TGTGCCAGCAGTTCGTCGACAGCTAGCTCCTACAATGAGCAGTTCTTC,NA,TRBV6-2/TRBV6-3,TRBJ2-1,NA
CASRRSAGLAGGPEQFF,TGTGCAAGTCGCCGGTCAGCGGGACTAGCGGGGGGTCCTGAGCAGTTCTTC,NA,TRBV12-2,TRBJ2-1,NA
CASSFPGLASGELFF,TGTGCCAGCAGCTTCCCGGGACTAGCGAGCGGGGAGCTGTTTTTT,NA,TRBV5-6,TRBJ2-2,TRBD2
CASSLGLGYTGELFF,TGTGCCAGCAGTCTGGGACTAGGTTACACCGGGGAGCTGTTTTTT,NA,TRBV2,TRBJ2-2,TRBD2
CASSRGTVYEQYF,TGTGCCAGCAGCCGCGGGACGGTCTACGAGCAGTACTTC,many,TRBV5-5,TRBJ2-7,NA
CASRYYREGQPQHF,TGTGCCAGCAGGTACTACAGGGAGGGGCAGCCCCAGCATTTT,NA,TRBV6-2/TRBV6-3,TRBJ1-5,NA
CASKTTGTSPLHF,TGTGCCAGCAAGACGACAGGTACCTCACCCCTCCACTTT,NA,TRBV12-3/TRBV12-4,TRBJ1-6,NA